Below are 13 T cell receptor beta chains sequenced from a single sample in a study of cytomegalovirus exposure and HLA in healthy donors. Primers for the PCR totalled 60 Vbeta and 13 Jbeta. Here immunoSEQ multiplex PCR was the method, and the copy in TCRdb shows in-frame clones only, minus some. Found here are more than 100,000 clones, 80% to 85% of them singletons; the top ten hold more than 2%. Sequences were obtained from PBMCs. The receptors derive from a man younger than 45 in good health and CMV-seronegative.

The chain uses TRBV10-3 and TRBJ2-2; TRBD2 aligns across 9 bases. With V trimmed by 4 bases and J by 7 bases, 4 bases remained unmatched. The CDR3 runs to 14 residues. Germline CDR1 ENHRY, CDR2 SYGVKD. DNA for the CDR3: TGTGCCATCAGTGGGGGACTAGCTAACGGGGAGCTGTTTTTT. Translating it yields CAISGGLANGELFF.

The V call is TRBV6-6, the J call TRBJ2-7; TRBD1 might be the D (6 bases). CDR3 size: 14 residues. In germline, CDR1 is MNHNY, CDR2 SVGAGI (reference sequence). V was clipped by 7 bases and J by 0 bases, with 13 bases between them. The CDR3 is CASIRGSGSYEQYF. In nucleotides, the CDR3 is TGTGCCAGCATCAGGGGATCGGGCTCCTACGAGCAGTACTTC.

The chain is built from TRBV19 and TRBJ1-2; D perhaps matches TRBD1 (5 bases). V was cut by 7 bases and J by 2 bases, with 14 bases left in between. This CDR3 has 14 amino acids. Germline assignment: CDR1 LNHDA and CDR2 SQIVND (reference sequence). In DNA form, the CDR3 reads TGTGCCAGTACCCCCGCCGGGGGAAACTATGGCTACACCTTC. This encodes CASTPAGGNYGYTF. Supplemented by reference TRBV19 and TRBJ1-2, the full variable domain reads DGGITQSPKYLFRKEGQNVTLSCEQNLNHDAMYWYRQDPGQGLRLIYYSQIVNDFQKGDIAEGYSVSREKKESFPLTVTSAQKNPTAFYLCASTPAGGNYGYTFGSGTRLTVV.

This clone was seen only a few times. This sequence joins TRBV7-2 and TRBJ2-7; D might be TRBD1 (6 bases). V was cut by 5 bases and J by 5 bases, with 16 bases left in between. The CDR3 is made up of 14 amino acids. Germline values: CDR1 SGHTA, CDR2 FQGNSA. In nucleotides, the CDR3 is TGTGCCAGCAGCCCCGAACAGGGTTTCCACGAGCAGTACTTC. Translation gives CASSPEQGFHEQYF.

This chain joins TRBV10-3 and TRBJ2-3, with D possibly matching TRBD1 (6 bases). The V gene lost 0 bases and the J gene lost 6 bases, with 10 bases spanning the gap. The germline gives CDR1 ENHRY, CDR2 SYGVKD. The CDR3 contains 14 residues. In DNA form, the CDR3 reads TGTGCCATCAGTGAGTCTACGGACAGCGATACGCAGTATTTT. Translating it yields CAISESTDSDTQYF.

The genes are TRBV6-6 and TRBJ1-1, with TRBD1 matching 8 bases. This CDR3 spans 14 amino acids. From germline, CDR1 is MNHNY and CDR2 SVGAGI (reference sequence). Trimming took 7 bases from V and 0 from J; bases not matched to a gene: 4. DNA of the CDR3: TGTGCCAGCACCTGGACAGGGCTGAACACTGAAGCTTTCTTT. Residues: CASTWTGLNTEAFF.

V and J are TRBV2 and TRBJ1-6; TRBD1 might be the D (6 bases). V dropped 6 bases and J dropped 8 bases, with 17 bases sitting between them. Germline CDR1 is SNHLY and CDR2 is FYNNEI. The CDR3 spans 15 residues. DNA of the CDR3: TGTGCCAGCAGGCAAACCCTGGACAGTGATTCACCCCTCCACTTT. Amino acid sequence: CASRQTLDSDSPLHF.

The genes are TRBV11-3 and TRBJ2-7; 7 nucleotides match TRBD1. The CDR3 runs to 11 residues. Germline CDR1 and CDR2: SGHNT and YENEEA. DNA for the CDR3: TGTAGGGGGCCTCACCCCTACGAGCAGTACTTC. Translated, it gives CRGPHPYEQYF. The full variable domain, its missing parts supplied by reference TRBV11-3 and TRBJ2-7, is EAGVVQSPRYKIIEKKQPVAFWCNPISGHNTLYWYLQNLGQGPELLIRYENEEAVDDSQLPKDRFSAERLKGVDSTLKIQPAELGDSAVYLCRGPHPYEQYFGPGTRLTVT.

CDR3: CASRAGTQGGEQFF. Here the CDR3 DNA reads TGCGCCAGCAGAGCCGGGACCCAGGGAGGCGAGCAGTTCTTC. The rearrangement joins TRBV5-1 to TRBJ2-1, with D tentatively TRBD2 (6 bases). Trimming pared 5 bases from V and 10 bases from J, leaving 19 bases between. The CDR3 runs 14 residues. The germline V gene encodes CDR1 SGHRS and CDR2 YFSETQ.

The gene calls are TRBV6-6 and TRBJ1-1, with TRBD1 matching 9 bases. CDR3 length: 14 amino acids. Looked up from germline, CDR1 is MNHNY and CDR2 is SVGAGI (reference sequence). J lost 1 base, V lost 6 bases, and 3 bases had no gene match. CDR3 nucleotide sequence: TGTGCCAGCAGCCCACAGGGGGCGAACACTGAAGCTTTCTTT. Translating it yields CASSPQGANTEAFF.

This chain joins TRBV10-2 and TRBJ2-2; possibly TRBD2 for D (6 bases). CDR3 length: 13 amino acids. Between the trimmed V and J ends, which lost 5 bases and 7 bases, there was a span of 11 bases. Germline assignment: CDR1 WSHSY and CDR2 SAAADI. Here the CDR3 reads CASSFPGVGELFF. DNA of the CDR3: TGCGCCAGCAGTTTTCCGGGGGTCGGGGAGCTGTTTTTT.

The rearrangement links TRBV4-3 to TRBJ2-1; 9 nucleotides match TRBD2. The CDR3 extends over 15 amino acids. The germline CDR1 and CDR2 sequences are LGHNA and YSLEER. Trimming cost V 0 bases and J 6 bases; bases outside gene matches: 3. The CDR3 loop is CASSQEGRGGNEQFF. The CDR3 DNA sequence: TGCGCCAGCAGCCAAGAGGGGCGGGGGGGCAATGAGCAGTTCTTC.

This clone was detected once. This CDR3 is CASSPPKGTGGGYTF. CDR3 DNA sequence: TGTGCCAGCTCACCACCAAAGGGGACAGGGGGAGGCTACACCTTC. The gene calls are TRBV18 and TRBJ1-2; 11 bases agree with TRBD1. The ends lost 0 bases at V and 8 bases at J; junction bases unmatched: 5. The CDR3 is 15 amino acids. Germline V lookup: CDR1 KGHSH, CDR2 LQKENI.